This T cell receptor (beta chain) was retrieved from a study of T cells in Graves' hyperthyroidism and ophthalmopathy. The source material, RNA transcripts, was used to amplify TCR beta CDR3 regions. During a first-round RT-PCR of the TCR CDR3, the HTBI primer set was used. TCRdb re-derived calls from the multiplex PCR reads in MiXCR, one entry per CDR3 protein. This sample yields around 580,000 distinct CDR3 sequences, of which 16% are seen a single time; about 20% belongs to the top ten. Patients were excluded for uncontrolled infection, other autoimmune disease, pregnancy or lactation. Diagnoses rested on clinical symptoms, serum thyroxine and TRAb, thyroid ultrasound and orbital computed tomography. This CDR3 spans 13 amino acids. The V and J ends lost 6 bases and 6 bases respectively, with 11 bases between them. Germline loops: CDR1 MNHNS, CDR2 SASEGT.

The sample consisted of blood. This receptor was identified in a young woman with Graves' hyperthyroidism. The chain joins TRBV6-1 to TRBJ2-2; D unresolved. The CDR3 DNA is TGTGCCAGCAGGTCCGTCATCGCCGGGGAGCTGTTTTTT. Translated, it gives CASRSVIAGELFF.